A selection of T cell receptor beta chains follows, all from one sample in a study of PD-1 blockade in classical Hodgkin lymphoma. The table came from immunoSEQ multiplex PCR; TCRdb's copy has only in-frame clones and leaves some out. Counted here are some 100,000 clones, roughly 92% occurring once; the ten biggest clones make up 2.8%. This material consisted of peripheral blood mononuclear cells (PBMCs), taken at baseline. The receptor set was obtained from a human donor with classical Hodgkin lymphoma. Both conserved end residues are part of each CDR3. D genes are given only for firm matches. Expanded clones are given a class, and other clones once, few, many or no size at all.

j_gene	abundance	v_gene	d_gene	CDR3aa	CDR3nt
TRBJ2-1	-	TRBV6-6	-	CASSYTGEQFF	TGTGCCAGCAGTTACACGGGTGAGCAGTTCTTC
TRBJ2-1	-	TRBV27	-	CASSLSTDNEQFF	TGTGCCAGCAGTTTATCGACCGACAATGAGCAGTTCTTC
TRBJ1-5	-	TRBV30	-	CAWSGGAAVNQPQHF	TGTGCCTGGAGTGGGGGCGCAGCGGTCAATCAGCCCCAGCATTTT
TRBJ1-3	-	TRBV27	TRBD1	CASRRDSTHLSGNTIYF	TGTGCCAGCAGGCGGGACAGCACTCATCTCTCTGGAAACACCATATATTTT
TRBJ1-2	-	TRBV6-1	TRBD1	CASSVVRQGAGYTF	TGTGCCAGCAGTGTTGTGAGACAGGGGGCGGGCTACACCTTC
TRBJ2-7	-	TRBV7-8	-	CASRTDEVLEQYF	TGTGCCAGCCGGACAGACGAGGTCCTCGAGCAGTACTTC
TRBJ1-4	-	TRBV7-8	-	CASSLLRSTVNEKLFF	TGTGCCAGCAGCTTATTACGTTCGACGGTGAATGAAAAACTGTTTTTT
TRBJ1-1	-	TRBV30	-	CAWTPGWGNTEAFF	TGTGCCTGGACCCCTGGTTGGGGGAACACTGAAGCTTTCTTT
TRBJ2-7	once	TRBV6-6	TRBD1	CASKAGGFYEQYF	TGTGCCAGCAAGGCAGGGGGCTTCTACGAGCAGTACTTC
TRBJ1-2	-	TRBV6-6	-	CASSRRRTSNYGYTF	TGTGCCAGCAGTCGCAGACGGACCTCTAACTATGGCTACACCTTC
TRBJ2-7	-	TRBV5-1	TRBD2	CASSGGGFNPYEQYF	TGCGCCAGCAGTGGGGGGGGGTTTAACCCCTACGAGCAGTACTTC
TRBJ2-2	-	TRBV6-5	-	CASTQSSGELFF	TGTGCCAGCACCCAGTCCTCCGGGGAGCTGTTTTTT
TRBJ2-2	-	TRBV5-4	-	CASSFTPLGGELFF	TGTGCCAGCAGCTTTACCCCCTTGGGCGGAGAGCTGTTTTTT
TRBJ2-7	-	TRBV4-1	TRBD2	CASSQRTSGRREQYF	TGCGCCAGCAGCCAGCGGACTAGCGGGAGACGCGAGCAGTACTTC
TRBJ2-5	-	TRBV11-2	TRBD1	CASSWTGPQETQYF	TGTGCCAGCAGCTGGACAGGCCCACAAGAGACCCAGTACTTC
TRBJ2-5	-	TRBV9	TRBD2	CASSGGGAGETQYF	TGTGCCAGCAGCGGGGGAGGGGCCGGGGAGACCCAGTACTTC
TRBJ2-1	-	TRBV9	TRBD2	CASSNRLASEQFF	TGTGCCAGCAGCAATCGACTAGCGAGTGAGCAGTTCTTC
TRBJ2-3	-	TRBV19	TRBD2	CASSMSGGGTDTQYF	TGTGCCAGTAGTATGTCGGGGGGGGGCACAGATACGCAGTATTTT
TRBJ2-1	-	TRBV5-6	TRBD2	CASSFTTSGKNNEQFF	TGTGCCAGCAGCTTCACGACTAGCGGCAAGAACAATGAGCAGTTCTTC
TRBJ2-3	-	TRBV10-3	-	CAISESLADTQYF	TGTGCCATCAGTGAGTCTTTAGCGGATACGCAGTATTTT
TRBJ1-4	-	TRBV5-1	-	CASSLVAGEGEKLFF	TGCGCCAGCAGCTTGGTGGCAGGGGAGGGAGAAAAACTGTTTTTT
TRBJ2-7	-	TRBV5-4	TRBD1	CASSLGQGRYEQYF	TGTGCCAGCAGCCTCGGACAGGGGCGGTACGAGCAGTACTTC
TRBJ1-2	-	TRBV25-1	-	CASSDQGPGYTF	TGTGCCAGCAGTGACCAGGGACCTGGCTACACCTTC
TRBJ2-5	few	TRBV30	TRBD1	CAWTRGGRKSETQYF	TGTGCCTGGACCAGAGGGGGCAGAAAGTCGGAGACCCAGTACTTC
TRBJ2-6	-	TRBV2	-	CVSDPQGISGANVLTF	TGTGTCAGCGATCCCCAGGGGATCTCTGGGGCCAACGTCCTGACTTTC
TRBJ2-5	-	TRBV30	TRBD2	CAWSRGLAEETQYF	TGTGCCTGGAGTAGGGGACTAGCGGAAGAGACCCAGTACTTC
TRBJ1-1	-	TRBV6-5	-	CASSRSAFSEAFF	TGTGCCAGCAGTCGATCGGCCTTCTCCGAAGCTTTCTTT
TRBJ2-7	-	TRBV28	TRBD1	CASSLTGGWYEQYF	TGTGCCAGCAGCCTGACAGGGGGCTGGTACGAGCAGTACTTC
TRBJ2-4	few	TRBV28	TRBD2	CASRTAGGENGARGIQYF	TGTGCCAGCAGGACCGCCGGGGGGGAGAACGGGGCTAGGGGCATTCAGTACTTC
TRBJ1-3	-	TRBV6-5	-	CASTRRTSSGNTIYF	TGTGCCAGCACCCGGAGGACGTCCTCTGGAAACACCATATATTTT
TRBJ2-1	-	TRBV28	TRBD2	CASSPTSGSHNEQFF	TGTGCCAGCAGCCCGACTAGCGGGAGTCATAATGAGCAGTTCTTC
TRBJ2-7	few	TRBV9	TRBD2	CASSASGSGSKYEQYF	TGTGCCAGCAGCGCGTCAGGTAGCGGGAGTAAATACGAGCAGTACTTC
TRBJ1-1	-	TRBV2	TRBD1	CASSGDREGVKYTEAFF	TGTGCCAGCAGCGGAGACAGGGAGGGTGTCAAGTACACTGAAGCTTTCTTT
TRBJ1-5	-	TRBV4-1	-	CASSRTEAEGNQPQHF	TGCGCCAGCAGCCGTACCGAGGCGGAGGGCAATCAGCCCCAGCATTTT
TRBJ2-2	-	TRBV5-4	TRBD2	CASSLGPLAGVPGELFF	TGTGCCAGCAGCTTGGGTCCCCTAGCGGGAGTACCCGGGGAGCTGTTTTTT
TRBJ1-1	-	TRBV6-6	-	CASSQVEAFF	TGTGCCAGCAGCCAGGTTGAAGCTTTCTTT
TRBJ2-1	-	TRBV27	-	CASRSHGSNGGHEQFF	TGTGCCAGCAGATCGCACGGCTCCAATGGGGGGCATGAGCAGTTCTTC
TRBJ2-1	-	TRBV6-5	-	CASSYSGGFLGNEQFF	TGTGCCAGCAGTTACTCGGGGGGATTCCTAGGCAATGAGCAGTTCTTC
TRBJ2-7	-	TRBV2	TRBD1	CASSVPKTGAGTYEQYF	TGTGCCAGCAGTGTCCCCAAGACAGGGGCGGGCACCTACGAGCAGTACTTC
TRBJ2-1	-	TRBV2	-	CASSLARSSYNEQFF	TGTGCCAGCAGCCTAGCGCGGAGCTCCTACAATGAGCAGTTCTTC
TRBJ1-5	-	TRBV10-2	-	CASSPSGEGQPQHF	TGCGCCAGTAGCCCCTCGGGGGAAGGCCAGCCCCAGCATTTT
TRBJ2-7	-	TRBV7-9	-	CASSFIHHEQYF	TGTGCCAGCAGCTTTATTCATCACGAGCAGTACTTC
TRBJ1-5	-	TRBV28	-	CASSFPETGDWQPQHF	TGTGCCAGCAGTTTCCCCGAAACAGGTGACTGGCAGCCCCAGCATTTT
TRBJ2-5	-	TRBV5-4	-	CASSLRGSQETQYF	TGTGCCAGCAGCTTGCGTGGTTCCCAAGAGACCCAGTACTTC
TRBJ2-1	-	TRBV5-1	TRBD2	CASSLGPGGTYNEQFF	TGCGCCAGCAGCTTGGGACCGGGAGGGACCTACAATGAGCAGTTCTTC
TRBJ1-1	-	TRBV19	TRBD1	CASSLPTGVNTEAFF	TGTGCCAGTAGTCTACCGACAGGGGTGAACACTGAAGCTTTCTTT
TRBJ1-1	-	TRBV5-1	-	CASSLNGGALNTEAFF	TGCGCCAGCAGCTTGAACGGTGGGGCCCTGAACACTGAAGCTTTCTTT
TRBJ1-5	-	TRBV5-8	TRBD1	CASSAGQVWSNQPQHF	TGTGCCAGCAGCGCGGGACAGGTCTGGAGCAATCAGCCCCAGCATTTT
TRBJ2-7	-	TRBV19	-	CASSPGGWTSIYEQYF	TGTGCCAGTAGTCCTGGGGGGTGGACCTCCATCTACGAGCAGTACTTC
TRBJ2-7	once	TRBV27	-	CASTTVFGREYF	TGTGCCAGCACCACAGTTTTCGGGCGAGAGTACTTC